A selection of T cell receptor beta chains follows, all from one sample in a study of blood T cell repertoires in COVID-19. TCRdb's table, derived via immunoSEQ multiplex PCR, lists solely in-frame clones and lacks some. The table records 200,000 to 300,000 clones, 86% of them present only once. Sequencing was performed on PBMCs or T cells enriched from blood (not recorded which). The receptors derive from a woman between 45 and 60 years old who had recovered from COVID-19. CDR3s include the opening cysteine and the closing phenylalanine or tryptophan. The D gene is left open where the match is weak. Size values are once, few and many counts, or a class for expanded clones, and some rows have none.

size: .
J: TRBJ1-2
V: TRBV6-5
D: TRBD1
length: 15
DNA: TGTGCCAGCACCTTTGGGGGACAGGGGAACTATGGCTACACCTTC
CDR3: CASTFGGQGNYGYTF

size: .
J: TRBJ2-5
V: TRBV6-1
D: .
length: 13
DNA: TGTGCCAGCAGTGAATCAGTTACGGAGACCCAGTACTTC
CDR3: CASSESVTETQYF

size: .
J: TRBJ2-1
V: TRBV15
D: .
length: 13
DNA: TGTGCCGTGACTAGGGGTGGGTACAATGAGCAGTTCTTC
CDR3: CAVTRGGYNEQFF

size: .
J: TRBJ2-1
V: TRBV9
D: .
length: 13
DNA: TGTGCCAGCAGCGAGGAGGACTTCCATGAGCAGTTCTTC
CDR3: CASSEEDFHEQFF

size: .
J: TRBJ1-1
V: TRBV11-2
D: TRBD1
length: 15
DNA: TGTGCCAGCAGCATCCGGACAGGGCAGAACACTGAAGCTTTCTTT
CDR3: CASSIRTGQNTEAFF

size: .
J: TRBJ2-1
V: TRBV7-2
D: TRBD2
length: 15
DNA: TGTGCCAGCAGCCCCCGACTTGCGGGGGGCGCGGTTGAGTTCTTC
CDR3: CASSPRLAGGAVEFF

size: .
J: TRBJ1-1
V: TRBV6-2/TRBV6-3
D: TRBD1
length: 17
DNA: TGTGCCAGCAGTTACTCGGCAGGGGGCAGAAAGGACACTGAAGCTTTCTTT
CDR3: CASSYSAGGRKDTEAFF

size: .
J: TRBJ2-2
V: TRBV27
D: TRBD2
length: 17
DNA: TGTGCCAGCAGTGCCCATCTAGCGGGAGGCGACACCGGGGAGCTGTTTTTT
CDR3: CASSAHLAGGDTGELFF

size: .
J: TRBJ2-2
V: TRBV3-1/TRBV3-2
D: TRBD1
length: 15
DNA: TGTGCCAGCACCTTTTGGACAGGGGGCACCGGGGAGCTGTTTTTT
CDR3: CASTFWTGGTGELFF

size: .
J: TRBJ1-5
V: TRBV2
D: TRBD1
length: 14
DNA: TGTGCCAGCAGTTCGGACAGGCGCAATCAGCCCCAGCATTTT
CDR3: CASSSDRRNQPQHF

size: .
J: TRBJ1-2
V: TRBV7-2
D: .
length: 13
DNA: TGTGCCAGCAGCTTAGGAGGCGGCTATGGCTACACCTTC
CDR3: CASSLGGGYGYTF

size: .
J: TRBJ2-7
V: TRBV5-4
D: .
length: 14
DNA: TGTGCCAGCAGCTTGACTAGCCTGGAGGACGAGCAGTACTTC
CDR3: CASSLTSLEDEQYF

size: .
J: TRBJ1-1
V: TRBV27
D: TRBD1
length: 20
DNA: TGTGCCAGCAGTTTATACCCGACAGGGGAATTATTAAGATGGGACACTGAAGCTTTCTTT
CDR3: CASSLYPTGELLRWDTEAFF

size: .
J: TRBJ2-1
V: TRBV24-1
D: TRBD1
length: 16
DNA: TGTGCCACCAGTGACTCAACAGGGGGCCTTATGTATGAGCAGTTCTTC
CDR3: CATSDSTGGLMYEQFF

size: .
J: TRBJ1-1
V: TRBV23-1
D: .
length: 14
DNA: TGCGCCAGCAGTCGCGGAGTTGCGGACACTGAAGCTTTCTTT
CDR3: CASSRGVADTEAFF

size: medium-sized
J: TRBJ1-2
V: TRBV14
D: .
length: 13
DNA: TGTGCCAGCAGCCACGCACGACAGAATGGCTACACCTTC
CDR3: CASSHARQNGYTF

size: .
J: TRBJ2-7
V: TRBV19
D: .
length: 15
DNA: TGTGCCAGTAGGACCGGGACATCCGGATCCTACGAGCAGTACTTC
CDR3: CASRTGTSGSYEQYF

size: .
J: TRBJ2-1
V: TRBV29-1
D: TRBD1
length: 17
DNA: TGCAGCGTAAAATCCGGGACAGGGAACCCGGTCTACAATGAGCAGTTCTTC
CDR3: CSVKSGTGNPVYNEQFF

size: .
J: TRBJ2-5
V: TRBV5-1
D: TRBD1
length: 14
DNA: TGCGCCAGCAGCACCGGACAGGCTACAGAGACCCAGTACTTC
CDR3: CASSTGQATETQYF

size: .
J: TRBJ2-7
V: TRBV12-1
D: .
length: 15
DNA: TGTGCCAGCAGCTTTTGCAGCGGGGTAGTGGACGAGCAGTACTTC
CDR3: CASSFCSGVVDEQYF

size: .
J: TRBJ1-2
V: TRBV4-1
D: TRBD1
length: 17
DNA: TGCGCCAGCAGCCAAGTGGGGCCACAGGGGGCTCACTATGGCTACACCTTC
CDR3: CASSQVGPQGAHYGYTF

size: .
J: TRBJ2-2
V: TRBV6-5
D: TRBD1
length: 14
DNA: TGTGCCAGCTGCAAGGGGGCGCGGACCGGGGAGCTGTTTTTT
CDR3: CASCKGARTGELFF

size: .
J: TRBJ2-2
V: TRBV19
D: TRBD2
length: 17
DNA: TGTGCCAGTATAGATTACGGGACTAGCGGTGCGGCCGGGGAGCTGTTTTTT
CDR3: CASIDYGTSGAAGELFF

size: .
J: TRBJ2-2
V: TRBV30
D: .
length: 13
DNA: TGTGCCTGGAGTACGCAGTCGACCGGGGAGCTGTTTTTT
CDR3: CAWSTQSTGELFF

size: .
J: TRBJ1-1
V: TRBV2
D: TRBD1
length: 15
DNA: TGTGCCAGCAGTTTCAGCGGGACAGGGAACACTGAAGCTTTCTTT
CDR3: CASSFSGTGNTEAFF

size: .
J: TRBJ1-1
V: TRBV28
D: .
length: 12
DNA: TGTGCCAGCAGCCTACGGAACACTGAAGCTTTCTTT
CDR3: CASSLRNTEAFF

size: .
J: TRBJ2-2
V: TRBV27
D: .
length: 13
DNA: TGTGCCAGCAGGAGATTTAACACCGGGGAGCTGTTTTTT
CDR3: CASRRFNTGELFF

size: .
J: TRBJ1-5
V: TRBV7-9
D: .
length: 16
DNA: TGTGCCAGCAGCTCTACGGGGACAAATAGCAATCAGCCCCAGCATTTT
CDR3: CASSSTGTNSNQPQHF

size: .
J: TRBJ2-7
V: TRBV3-1/TRBV3-2
D: .
length: 15
DNA: TGTGCCAGCAGCGTTGTCGTGGGCGGGGTGGGGGAGCAGTACTTC
CDR3: CASSVVVGGVGEQYF

size: .
J: TRBJ1-4
V: TRBV9
D: TRBD1
length: 14
DNA: TGTGCCAGCAGCGTGGGACAGGGATCTGAAAAACTGTTTTTT
CDR3: CASSVGQGSEKLFF

size: .
J: TRBJ2-1
V: TRBV4-1
D: .
length: 18
DNA: TGCGCCAGCAGCGATAGACAGGGGAGCCCGGGACTAGCTGCTGAGCAGTTCTTC
CDR3: CASSDRQGSPGLAAEQFF

size: .
J: TRBJ2-1
V: TRBV9
D: TRBD2
length: 14
DNA: TGTGCCAGCCCTGGGACTAGCGTGTACAATGAGCAGTTCTTC
CDR3: CASPGTSVYNEQFF

size: .
J: TRBJ1-1
V: TRBV5-4
D: .
length: 14
DNA: TGTGCCAGCAGCCGGCCCGGGGGGACCACTGAAGCTTTCTTT
CDR3: CASSRPGGTTEAFF

size: .
J: TRBJ2-4
V: TRBV19
D: .
length: 15
DNA: TGTGCCAGTGGGGGGTTGGCAGGGTCCAAAAACATTCAGTACTTC
CDR3: CASGGLAGSKNIQYF

size: .
J: TRBJ1-2
V: TRBV30
D: .
length: 11
DNA: TGTGCCTGGAGTGCCTTTCCCCGCTACACCTTC
CDR3: CAWSAFPRYTF

size: .
J: TRBJ2-4
V: TRBV18
D: TRBD1
length: 17
DNA: TGTGCCAGCTCACCACTACAGACAGGGGTGGCCAAAAACATTCAGTACTTC
CDR3: CASSPLQTGVAKNIQYF

size: .
J: TRBJ2-5
V: TRBV10-3
D: .
length: 11
DNA: TGTGCCATCAGTGATCGGGAGACCCAGTACTTC
CDR3: CAISDRETQYF

size: .
J: TRBJ2-7
V: TRBV28
D: TRBD1
length: 15
DNA: TGTGCCAGCAATTTAGGTTTCAGGGGACAGTACGAGCAGTACTTC
CDR3: CASNLGFRGQYEQYF

size: .
J: TRBJ1-1
V: TRBV7-8
D: .
length: 19
DNA: TGTGCCAGCACCGAATCGACCAGGGGTGGTGGTTTAGTGAACACTGAAGCTTTCTTT
CDR3: CASTESTRGGGLVNTEAFF

size: few
J: TRBJ1-1
V: TRBV6-5
D: TRBD1
length: 13
DNA: TGTGCCAGCAGGACAACAGGGGGCCCTGAAGCTTTCTTT
CDR3: CASRTTGGPEAFF

size: .
J: TRBJ2-7
V: TRBV7-3
D: .
length: 13
DNA: TGTGCCAGCAGCAATTACCAGGGATACGAGCAGTACTTC
CDR3: CASSNYQGYEQYF

size: .
J: TRBJ1-1
V: TRBV7-2
D: .
length: 15
DNA: TGTGCCAGCAGCTTAGGGGGGAGGGTCGACACTGAAGCTTTCTTT
CDR3: CASSLGGRVDTEAFF

size: .
J: TRBJ2-7
V: TRBV6-2/TRBV6-3
D: TRBD2
length: 19
DNA: TGTGCCAGCAGTTTCCTCGAGGGTTTAGCGGGGGGACCTTCCTACGAGCAGTACTTC
CDR3: CASSFLEGLAGGPSYEQYF

size: .
J: TRBJ1-2
V: TRBV24-1
D: TRBD1
length: 15
DNA: TGTGCCACCAGTGACCCACAGGGGGCAGCCTATGGCTACACCTTC
CDR3: CATSDPQGAAYGYTF

size: .
J: TRBJ1-1
V: TRBV7-2
D: TRBD1
length: 14
DNA: TGTGCCAGCAGCCTTATGACAGGGTTCGCTGAAGCTTTCTTT
CDR3: CASSLMTGFAEAFF

size: .
J: TRBJ1-1
V: TRBV11-2
D: TRBD1
length: 15
DNA: TGTGCCAGCAGCTTAGGGACAGGGTGGAACACTGAAGCTTTCTTT
CDR3: CASSLGTGWNTEAFF

size: .
J: TRBJ2-5
V: TRBV2
D: .
length: 11
DNA: TGTGCCAGCAGGCTACAAGAGACCCAGTACTTC
CDR3: CASRLQETQYF

size: .
J: TRBJ1-2
V: TRBV4-1
D: .
length: 13
DNA: TGCGCCAGCAGCCAAGTTACGGACTATGGCTACACCTTC
CDR3: CASSQVTDYGYTF

size: .
J: TRBJ2-1
V: TRBV5-1
D: TRBD2
length: 16
DNA: TGCGCCAGCAGCATTAGCGGGGGCGACTCCTACAATGAGCAGTTCTTC
CDR3: CASSISGGDSYNEQFF

size: .
J: TRBJ1-1
V: TRBV19
D: .
length: 15
DNA: TGTGCCAGTAGTATAGAATGGGGGAGGGGGACTGAAGCTTTCTTT
CDR3: CASSIEWGRGTEAFF

size: .
J: TRBJ1-1
V: TRBV18
D: .
length: 14
DNA: TGTGCCAGCTCACCTGACAGGCCGAACACTGAAGCTTTCTTT
CDR3: CASSPDRPNTEAFF

size: .
J: TRBJ1-2
V: TRBV7-8
D: .
length: 15
DNA: TGTGCCAGCAGCCCCGCCCCCGACTTTTTCTATGGCTACACCTTC
CDR3: CASSPAPDFFYGYTF

size: .
J: TRBJ1-5
V: TRBV27
D: .
length: 13
DNA: TGTGCCAGCAGTTTTAGGCGGAGTCAGCCCCAGCATTTT
CDR3: CASSFRRSQPQHF

size: .
J: TRBJ2-1
V: TRBV6-5
D: .
length: 15
DNA: TGTGCCAGCACTCCAGTTGGAGGCGGGGACAATGAGCAGTTCTTC
CDR3: CASTPVGGGDNEQFF

size: .
J: TRBJ2-1
V: TRBV9
D: TRBD2
length: 20
DNA: TGTGCCAGCAGCGTAGGTTCAGGGACCTTAGCTAGCGGGGGGACAATGCCGCAGTTCTTC
CDR3: CASSVGSGTLASGGTMPQFF

size: .
J: TRBJ1-1
V: TRBV27
D: TRBD1
length: 15
DNA: TGTGCCAGCTATGGTAGGACAGGATCCTTTATCAAGGCTTTCTTT
CDR3: CASYGRTGSFIKAFF

size: .
J: TRBJ2-1
V: TRBV23-1
D: .
length: 15
DNA: TGCGCCAGCAGTCCCGACAGGCCACCCTACAATGAGCAGTTCTTC
CDR3: CASSPDRPPYNEQFF